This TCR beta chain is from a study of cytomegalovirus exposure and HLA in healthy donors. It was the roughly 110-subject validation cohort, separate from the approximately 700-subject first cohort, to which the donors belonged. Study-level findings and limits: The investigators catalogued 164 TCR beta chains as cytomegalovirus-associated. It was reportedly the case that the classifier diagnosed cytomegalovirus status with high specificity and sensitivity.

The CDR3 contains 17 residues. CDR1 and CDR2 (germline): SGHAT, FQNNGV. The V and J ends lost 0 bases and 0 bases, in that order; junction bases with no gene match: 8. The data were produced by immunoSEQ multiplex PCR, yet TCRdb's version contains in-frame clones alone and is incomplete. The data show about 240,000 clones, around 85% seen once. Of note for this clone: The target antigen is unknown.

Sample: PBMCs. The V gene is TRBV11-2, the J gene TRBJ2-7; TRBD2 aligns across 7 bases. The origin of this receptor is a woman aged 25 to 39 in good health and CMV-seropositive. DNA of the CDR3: TGTGCCAGCAGCTTAGACGGATTTGGGGGGGGCTCCTACGAGCAGTACTTC. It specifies CASSLDGFGGGSYEQYF.